The rows below give T cell receptor beta chains drawn from one sample of a study of T cells after posttransplantation cyclophosphamide. Profiling relied on immunoSEQ multiplex PCR, and the TCRdb table lists in-frame clones only, not all of them. The table shows 1,800 or so clones, with roughly 70% occurring only once. The material was CD8+ T cells sorted from PBMCs, obtained after allogeneic stem cell transplant with posttransplant cyclophosphamide. These receptor sequences come from a young adult male patient who received an allogeneic stem cell transplant from a related donor, was CMV-positive, and had acute GVHD only. Some T cells may trace back to the graft donor. Both conserved end residues are part of each CDR3. D genes are given only for firm matches. Clone size is stated in some rows and not others, as once, few, many or a class when expanded.

v_call: TRBV14
clone_size: NA
j_call: TRBJ2-3
d_call: TRBD1
cdr3_nt: TGTGCCAGCAGCCAAGATGACAGGGGCACAGATACGCAGTATTTT
cdr3_aa: CASSQDDRGTDTQYF

v_call: TRBV5-4
clone_size: NA
j_call: TRBJ2-3
d_call: TRBD1
cdr3_nt: TGTGCCAGCAGCTTTGGGACAGGGCCAGATACGCAGTATTTT
cdr3_aa: CASSFGTGPDTQYF

v_call: TRBV14
clone_size: NA
j_call: TRBJ2-7
d_call: NA
cdr3_nt: TGTGCCAGCAGTCAAGAAGTATTGAGGCGTCCGGGGGAGTACGAGCAGTACTTC
cdr3_aa: CASSQEVLRRPGEYEQYF

v_call: TRBV6-4
clone_size: once
j_call: TRBJ2-1
d_call: TRBD2
cdr3_nt: TGTGCCAGCAGTGAAGAGCGGGGAAACTACAATGAGCAGTTCTTC
cdr3_aa: CASSEERGNYNEQFF

v_call: TRBV27
clone_size: NA
j_call: TRBJ2-1
d_call: TRBD1
cdr3_nt: TGTGCCAGCAGTTTATCAGGGACAGGGGCAAGTGAGCAGTTCTTC
cdr3_aa: CASSLSGTGASEQFF

v_call: TRBV19
clone_size: NA
j_call: TRBJ2-7
d_call: TRBD1
cdr3_nt: TGTGCCAGTAGTCCCGCCGGGACAGGCTCGGTCGAGCAGTACTTC
cdr3_aa: CASSPAGTGSVEQYF

v_call: TRBV6-1
clone_size: once
j_call: TRBJ2-1
d_call: NA
cdr3_nt: TGTGCCAGCAGTGAAGCGGTAATCATCCGGGGTGTTCTGGATGAGCAGTTCTTC
cdr3_aa: CASSEAVIIRGVLDEQFF

v_call: TRBV6-6
clone_size: NA
j_call: TRBJ2-7
d_call: NA
cdr3_nt: TGTGCCAGCAGTTACCCAGACGAGCAGTACTTC
cdr3_aa: CASSYPDEQYF

v_call: TRBV10-2
clone_size: NA
j_call: TRBJ1-2
d_call: TRBD1
cdr3_nt: TGCGCCAGCAGCCCCGGGACAGGGGAAGGCTACACCTTC
cdr3_aa: CASSPGTGEGYTF

v_call: TRBV5-6
clone_size: few
j_call: TRBJ2-7
d_call: NA
cdr3_nt: TGTGCCAGCAGCTTGGAGGGGAAAGGCTACGAGCAGTACTTC
cdr3_aa: CASSLEGKGYEQYF

v_call: TRBV14
clone_size: once
j_call: TRBJ2-2
d_call: TRBD1
cdr3_nt: TGTGCCAGCAGCCTCCTGGGACAGGGTGACGGGGAGCTGTTTTTT
cdr3_aa: CASSLLGQGDGELFF

v_call: TRBV7-6
clone_size: NA
j_call: TRBJ2-2
d_call: NA
cdr3_nt: TGTGCCAGCAGCTCGGACCACGGGGCGAACACCGGGGAGCTGTTTTTT
cdr3_aa: CASSSDHGANTGELFF

v_call: TRBV7-8
clone_size: few
j_call: TRBJ2-1
d_call: TRBD1
cdr3_nt: TGTGCCAGCAGCCTGGGGACAGGGGGTGGGAATGAGCAGTTCTTC
cdr3_aa: CASSLGTGGGNEQFF

v_call: TRBV7-2
clone_size: NA
j_call: TRBJ2-1
d_call: TRBD2
cdr3_nt: TGTGCCAGCAGCTTAGTAGCGGGGGACTACTACAATGAGCAGTTCTTC
cdr3_aa: CASSLVAGDYYNEQFF

v_call: TRBV19
clone_size: NA
j_call: TRBJ1-2
d_call: NA
cdr3_nt: TGTGCCAGTAGTATAGATCCTTCTGGTGCACTTCTGCCTTATGGCTACACCTTC
cdr3_aa: CASSIDPSGALLPYGYTF

v_call: TRBV7-9
clone_size: NA
j_call: TRBJ2-5
d_call: TRBD2
cdr3_nt: TGTGCCAGCAGAGATAGCGGGTACCAAGAGACCCAGTACTTC
cdr3_aa: CASRDSGYQETQYF

v_call: TRBV7-2
clone_size: few
j_call: TRBJ2-7
d_call: TRBD2
cdr3_nt: TGTGCCAGCAGCTTCGGCGGGGGATATGAGCAGTACTTC
cdr3_aa: CASSFGGGYEQYF